The 18 T cell receptor beta chains below come from one sample, sequenced in a study of beta chain features in type 1 diabetes. Findings of the study overall: Among patients with Type 1 diabetes, TCRB CDR3s were moderately but significantly shorter in every one of the four CD4+ subsets.

The antigens for these receptors are not known. TCRB transcripts that were expressed got sequenced, as all of the isolated RNA had been reverse transcribed. Sequenced by immunoSEQ multiplex PCR; TCRdb stores in-frame clones only, minus some. The sample consists of 300,000 to 400,000 clones, over 7% of them appearing once. The sequenced sample was central memory CD4+ T cells from blood. The origin of the receptors is a man aged 30 to 39 with type 1 diabetes.

The J gene is TRBJ2-7, the V gene TRBV11-3; D may be TRBD1 (6 bases). Trimming pared 5 bases from V and 2 bases from J, leaving 10 bases between. CDR3 length: 13 amino acids. The germline gives CDR1 SGHNT, CDR2 YENEEA. CDR3 nucleotides: TGTGCCAGCAGCCTCGGACAGCCCTACGAGCAGTACTTC. Translation: CASSLGQPYEQYF.

This clone was found a few times. This sequence joins TRBV6-6 and TRBJ1-5; D uncertain. The CDR3 covers 13 residues. Germline assignment: CDR1 MNHNY and CDR2 SVGAGI (reference sequence). The V gene lost 8 bases and the J gene lost 1 base, with 9 bases spanning the gap. The DNA of the CDR3 is TGTGCCAGCGGGGAGGTAAGCAATCAGCCCCAGCATTTT. This gives the protein CASGEVSNQPQHF.

The rearrangement links TRBV11-2 to TRBJ2-3; D perhaps matches TRBD2 (5 bases). Germline V CDR1 and CDR2: SGHAT, FQNNGV. V lost 5 bases and J 4 bases, leaving 7 bases between the germline ends. The CDR3 is 12 amino acids. The CDR3: CASSQLADTQYF. CDR3 bases: TGTGCCAGCAGCCAACTAGCAGATACGCAGTATTTT.

This clone was seen a handful of times. This chain links TRBV5-1 with TRBJ1-5; no clear D gene. CDR1 and CDR2 (germline): SGHRS, YFSETQ. This CDR3 is built from 16 residues. V lost 4 bases and J lost 2, with 16 bases in between. The CDR3 spells CASSRGGPWGNQPQHF. As DNA, the CDR3 is TGCGCCAGCAGCCGCGGCGGTCCTTGGGGCAATCAGCCCCAGCATTTT.

This clone was found many times. The chain joins TRBV18 to TRBJ2-5, with D perhaps TRBD2 (5 bases). The CDR3 consists of 15 residues. CDR1 and CDR2 (germline): KGHSH, LQKENI. Trimming left V 2 bases short and J 3 bases short, with 13 bases between. The CDR3 region is CASSPALGEKETQYF. The DNA of the CDR3 is TGTGCCAGCTCACCAGCACTCGGGGAGAAAGAGACCCAGTACTTC.

J is TRBJ2-7 and V is TRBV7-9; 9 bases are shared with TRBD1. J lost 3 bases, V lost 5 bases, and 11 bases had no gene match. This CDR3 comprises 16 residues. The germline V gene encodes CDR1 SEHNR and CDR2 FQNEAQ (reference sequence). Here the CDR3 DNA reads TGTGCCAGCAGCACCCTTCGGACAGGGGCTGGCTACGAGCAGTACTTC. Its protein is CASSTLRTGAGYEQYF.

The V and J genes are TRBV5-1 and TRBJ2-7, with TRBD1 matching over 10 bases. The CDR3 has 15 residues. CDR1 is SGHRS, CDR2 YFSETQ, per germline. V dropped 2 bases and J dropped 5; count of bases not matched to a gene: 7. CDR3 nucleotides: TGCGCCAGCAGCTTCGGACAGGGGGTCCAAAACGAGCAGTACTTC. Residues: CASSFGQGVQNEQYF.

The chain recombines TRBV7-9 with TRBJ2-3; no reliable D call. Trimming removed 5 bases at V and 4 bases at J, with 7 bases between. The germline V gene encodes CDR1 SEHNR and CDR2 FQNEAQ (reference sequence). CDR3 length: 12 amino acids. The CDR3 loop is CASSPRPDTQYF. CDR3 sequence (DNA): TGTGCCAGCAGCCCCCGACCAGATACGCAGTATTTT.

This clone was counted only a few times. This chain joins TRBV6-5 and TRBJ1-5, with 8 bases that match TRBD1. After removal of 6 bases from V and 2 bases from J, the junction contained 3 bases not matched to a gene. This CDR3 contains 14 residues. The V gene's germline CDR1 is MNHEY and CDR2 SVGAGI. CDR3 sequence: CASSLDRGNQPQHF. CDR3 DNA: TGTGCCAGCAGCCTGGACAGGGGCAATCAGCCCCAGCATTTT.

The chain uses TRBV5-6 and TRBJ2-1; possible D gene TRBD1, 6 bases. The CDR3 covers 15 residues. The germline CDR1 and CDR2 sequences are SGHDT and YYEEEE. Trimming pared 5 bases from V and 5 bases from J, leaving 17 bases between. CDR3 DNA sequence: TGTGCCAGCAGATTGACAGGCGCGTTTAACAATGAGCAGTTCTTC. Its translation is CASRLTGAFNNEQFF.

This clone appeared many times. The chain combines TRBV28 with TRBJ1-1; 9 positions agree with TRBD1. V lost 7 bases, J lost 7 bases, and 4 bases stayed unmatched. The CDR3 has 12 residues. Germline V lookup: CDR1 MDHEN, CDR2 SYDVKM. This CDR3 is CASTGQGFEAFF. The CDR3 DNA follows: TGTGCCAGCACCGGACAGGGGTTTGAAGCTTTCTTT.

This clone was detected a few times. A single base separates this from a much larger clone, so it may be a read error. The identical CDR3 is also encoded by other nucleotide sequences in the sample. The rearrangement joins TRBV7-2 to TRBJ2-7, with D unclear. Trimming took 1 base from V and 2 from J, leaving 3 bases between them. From germline, CDR1 is SGHTA and CDR2 FQGNSA. The CDR3 is 12 residues long. Here the CDR3 DNA reads TGTGCCAGCAGCTTAGTAGCCTACGAGCAGTACTTC. This encodes CASSLVAYEQYF.

This clone was seen many times. The chain links TRBV19 to TRBJ1-1, with TRBD1 identical over 7 bases. The CDR3 is 14 residues long. The V gene's germline CDR1 is LNHDA and CDR2 SQIVND (reference sequence). The V and J ends lost 4 bases and 0 bases, in that order; junction bases with no gene match: 2. The DNA of the CDR3 is TGTGCCAGTAGTAGGGACAGCTTGAACACTGAAGCTTTCTTT. Protein product: CASSRDSLNTEAFF.

V and J are TRBV5-1 and TRBJ1-6; D may be TRBD1 (5 bases). The CDR3 contains 15 residues. The V and J ends lost 3 bases and 4 bases respectively, with 11 bases between them. Germline V gene lookup returns CDR1 SGHRS and CDR2 YFSETQ. CDR3 amino acids: CASSSDGAYNSPLHF. The CDR3, as DNA: TGCGCCAGCAGCTCGGACGGGGCTTATAATTCACCCCTCCACTTT.

This clone was observed a few times. This chain uses TRBV5-6 with TRBJ1-5, with a possible D match to TRBD1 (6 bases). The CDR3 is made up of 15 amino acids. V was pared by 0 bases and J by 7 bases, with 14 bases between. Germline V gene data show CDR1 as SGHDT and CDR2 as YYEEEE. The CDR3 nucleotides read TGTGCCAGCAGCTTGGTGGGGGGCGATGGGCAGCCCCAGCATTTT. Protein: CASSLVGGDGQPQHF.

The chain links TRBV5-1 to TRBJ2-6, with TRBD2 matching over 7 bases. Germline CDR1 reads SGHRS; CDR2 reads YFSETQ. Trimming cost V 0 bases and J 0 bases; bases outside gene matches: 0. The CDR3 is made up of 16 amino acids. The CDR3 bases are TGCGCCAGCAGCTTGGGCGGGAGCTCTGGGGCCAACGTCCTGACTTTC. It encodes CASSLGGSSGANVLTF.

This clone was found a few times. The chain joins TRBV6-6 to TRBJ2-1; 7 bases map to TRBD1. CDR1 and CDR2 from the germline V gene are MNHNY and SVGAGI (reference sequence). CDR3 length: 13 amino acids. Germline trimming cut 6 bases from V and 5 bases from J; bases unmatched to any gene: 4. CDR3 sequence: CASSNRGDNEQFF. Here the CDR3 DNA reads TGTGCCAGCAGCAACAGGGGAGACAATGAGCAGTTCTTC.

This clone was seen a few times. J is TRBJ1-2 and V is TRBV29-1; tentatively, D is TRBD1 (5 bases). V lost 6 bases, J lost 4 bases, and 18 bases lay in between. The CDR3 has 14 amino acids. Germline assignment: CDR1 SQVTM and CDR2 ANQGSEA. The CDR3 sequence is CSVGPRDGTYGYTF. The CDR3 region has the DNA TGCAGCGTCGGACCCCGGGACGGCACCTATGGCTACACCTTC.